This is a list of T cell receptor beta chains from one sample in a study of identical twins. In TCRdb, the 5' RACE reads were re-called with MiXCR into one record per CDR3 protein. Of around 450,000 distinct CDR3 sequences in the sample, 14% are singletons; the top ten hold around 0.48%. These data were also reused for a study on yellow fever vaccine responses in identical twins.

Sequenced: CD4+ T cells sorted from blood. The origin of the receptors is a woman under 30 in good health. The CDR3 runs from the conserved cysteine through the conserved F or W. Fields, in order: J gene, V gene, CDR3 length, clone size, D gene, CDR3 protein, CDR3 DNA. D genes are given only for firm matches. Rows may omit the clone size; those that give it use once, few, many or a size class.

J: TRBJ1-4; V: TRBV5-6; length: 16; size: many; D: TRBD1; CDR3: CASSLGATGPGIKLFF; DNA: TGTGCCAGCAGCCTCGGCGCGACAGGGCCGGGAATAAAACTGTTTTTT
J: TRBJ1-1; V: TRBV5-1; length: 14; size: few; D: NA; CDR3: CASSPDNREAEAFF; DNA: TGCGCCAGCAGCCCCGATAACAGGGAAGCTGAAGCTTTCTTT
J: TRBJ2-4; V: TRBV9; length: 12; size: NA; D: NA; CDR3: CASSVAGDIQYF; DNA: TGTGCCAGCAGCGTAGCTGGGGACATTCAGTACTTC
J: TRBJ2-3; V: TRBV24-1; length: 16; size: NA; D: NA; CDR3: CATSEEGRKGTDTQYF; DNA: TGTGCCACCAGTGAGGAGGGCCGGAAGGGCACAGATACGCAGTATTTT
J: TRBJ2-2; V: TRBV6-5; length: 14; size: NA; D: NA; CDR3: CASSYSTRTGELFF; DNA: TGTGCCAGCAGTTACTCGACCCGGACCGGGGAGCTGTTTTTT
J: TRBJ2-3; V: TRBV24-1; length: 17; size: few; D: TRBD2; CDR3: CATSDSSSGGAADTQYF; DNA: TGTGCCACCAGTGATTCGTCTAGCGGGGGGGCCGCAGATACGCAGTATTTT
J: TRBJ2-3; V: TRBV6-2/TRBV6-3; length: 15; size: NA; D: NA; CDR3: CASSLAQRSSDTQYF; DNA: TGTGCCAGCAGCCTGGCCCAGAGGTCCTCAGATACGCAGTATTTT
J: TRBJ1-5; V: TRBV20-1; length: 14; size: NA; D: NA; CDR3: CSASGTLGNQPQHF; DNA: TGCAGTGCGTCCGGGACACTCGGAAATCAGCCCCAGCATTTT
J: TRBJ2-7; V: TRBV29-1; length: 14; size: many; D: NA; CDR3: CSVDTGITGYEQYF; DNA: TGCAGCGTTGATACCGGGATAACCGGTTACGAGCAGTACTTC
J: TRBJ2-7; V: TRBV12-3/TRBV12-4; length: 17; size: NA; D: TRBD2; CDR3: CASSFWGLADHGYEQYF; DNA: TGTGCCAGCAGTTTCTGGGGACTAGCGGACCACGGCTACGAGCAGTACTTC
J: TRBJ2-3; V: TRBV9; length: 18; size: few; D: TRBD2; CDR3: CASSATSGGPLSTDTQYF; DNA: TGTGCCAGCAGCGCGACTAGCGGGGGGCCCCTTAGCACAGATACGCAGTATTTT
J: TRBJ2-7; V: TRBV28; length: 13; size: NA; D: TRBD2; CDR3: CASSLRGGKEQYF; DNA: TGTGCCAGCAGTTTGCGGGGAGGGAAAGAGCAGTACTTC
J: TRBJ2-6; V: TRBV12-3/TRBV12-4; length: 19; size: few; D: TRBD1; CDR3: CAFSLLIGTGLAGANVLTF; DNA: TGTGCCTTCAGTTTGTTAATCGGGACAGGACTGGCTGGGGCCAACGTCCTGACTTTC
J: TRBJ2-7; V: TRBV20-1; length: 12; size: NA; D: NA; CDR3: CSARLTGSEQYF; DNA: TGCAGTGCTAGACTTACAGGGAGCGAGCAGTACTTC